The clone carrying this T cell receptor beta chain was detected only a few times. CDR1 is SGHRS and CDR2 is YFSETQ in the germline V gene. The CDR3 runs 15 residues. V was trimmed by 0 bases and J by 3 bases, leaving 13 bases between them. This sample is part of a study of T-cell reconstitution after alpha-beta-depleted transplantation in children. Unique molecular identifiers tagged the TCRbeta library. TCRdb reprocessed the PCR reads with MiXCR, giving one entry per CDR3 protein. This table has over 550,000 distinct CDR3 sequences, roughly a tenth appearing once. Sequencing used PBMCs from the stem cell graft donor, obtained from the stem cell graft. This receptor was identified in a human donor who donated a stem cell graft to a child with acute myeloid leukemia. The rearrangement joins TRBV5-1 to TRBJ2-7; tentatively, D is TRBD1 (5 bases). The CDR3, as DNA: TGCGCCAGCAGCTTGGTGGCAGGGTCATACTACGAGCAGTACTTC. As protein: CASSLVAGSYYEQYF.